This T cell receptor (beta chain) is drawn from a study of OX40 agonist ivuxolimab in advanced cancers. Study context: Participants, 75% to 90% male, averaged approximately 65 years of age, ranging from roughly 20 to 79.

Profiled with immunoSEQ multiplex PCR; TCRdb holds only in-frame clones, not every one. The data hold approximately 74,000 clones, with around 91% observed a single time. The CDR3 has 12 residues. Germline CDR1 is MNHNY and CDR2 is SVGAGI (reference sequence). The V end lost 6 bases, the J end lost 0 bases, and 5 bases lay between the germline ends. This sequence joins TRBV6-6 and TRBJ1-2; D is unclear. The sequences come from CD4+ or CD8+ T cells sorted from blood, collected in a trial of the OX40 agonist ivuxolimab. This TCR came from an adult with an advanced solid tumor such as melanoma, head and neck, liver or kidney cancer. The CDR3 coding sequence is TGTGCCAGCAGCGGGGCTAACTATGGCTACACCTTC. This encodes CASSGANYGYTF.